The T cell receptor (beta chain) described here comes from a study of blood T cells in healthy people across ages. Study observations and caveats: Roughly linear declines in TCR beta diversity per million T cells occurred with age.

From germline, CDR1 is LGHNA and CDR2 YSLEER. The CDR3 totals 14 residues. On this clonotype: The antigen is not known. The junction shows a germline mismatch at one end, possibly a read error.

It was with a sample-barcoded 5' primer and a J-beta primer mix that a second PCR of about 6 to 12 cycles was run. One entry per CDR3 protein results from TCRdb running MiXCR on the 5' RACE reads. The repertoire holds about 760,000 distinct CDR3 sequences, with just under 25% as singletons. These same records also appear under a second study, on T cells of mothers and their children.

The TCR originated in a boy aged 10-17 years in good health. The sequencing sample was made of blood. V gene TRBV4-3 combines with J gene TRBJ1-1; D is undetermined. The CDR3 DNA is TGCGCTAGCAGCCCTGACCGCATGAACACTGAAGCTTTCTTT. It translates to CASSPDRMNTEAFF.